A selection of T cell receptor beta chains follows, all from one sample in a study of cytomegalovirus exposure and HLA in healthy donors. The assay was immunoSEQ multiplex PCR, and TCRdb's table has in-frame clones only and misses some. The sample holds 150,000 to 200,000 clones; 79% are singletons and the top ten take around 2.3%. Sequencing used PBMCs. Receptor source: a woman aged 50 to 65 in good health and CMV-seronegative. Both conserved end residues are part of each CDR3. A D gene is named only where the DNA matches it firmly. Rows give clone size only sometimes, using once, few, many, or a class for an expanded clone.

- TRBJ2-5 TRBV19 TRBD2 CASSRSSGYQETQYF TGTGCCAGTAGTAGGTCTAGCGGTTACCAAGAGACCCAGTACTTC
few TRBJ2-1 TRBV7-9 TRBD1 CASSPQGNEQFF TGTGCCAGCAGCCCACAGGGGAACGAGCAGTTCTTC
- TRBJ2-1 TRBV6-6 TRBD1 CASNLGQGKNEQFF TGTGCCAGCAATCTGGGACAGGGGAAGAATGAGCAGTTCTTC
- TRBJ2-1 TRBV11-2 TRBD2 CASSLDASGSWDNEQFF TGTGCCAGCAGCTTAGATGCTAGCGGGAGTTGGGACAATGAGCAGTTCTTC
- TRBJ1-3 TRBV28 - CASSLRGGTGNTIYF TGTGCCAGCAGTTTAAGGGGAGGCACTGGAAACACCATATATTTT
- TRBJ2-1 TRBV7-9 - CASSLANAASYNEQFF TGTGCCAGCAGCTTAGCGAACGCGGCGTCCTACAATGAGCAGTTCTTC
- TRBJ2-3 TRBV7-6 - CASSSTDSTDTQYF TGTGCCAGCAGCTCCACTGATAGCACAGATACGCAGTATTTT
few TRBJ2-7 TRBV27 - CASSPFLAGARYEQYF TGTGCCAGCAGTCCATTCCTGGCAGGGGCGCGGTACGAGCAGTACTTC
- TRBJ1-2 TRBV7-2 TRBD1 CASSLVGTGGGGYTF TGTGCCAGCAGCTTAGTCGGGACAGGGGGGGGCGGCTACACCTTC
- TRBJ2-4 TRBV18 - CASSPEGVGAKNIQYF TGTGCCAGCTCTCCAGAGGGGGTCGGAGCCAAAAACATTCAGTACTTC
- TRBJ1-4 TRBV9 - CASSSTPGATNEKLFF TGTGCCAGCAGCTCCACTCCAGGGGCAACTAATGAAAAACTGTTTTTT
- TRBJ2-3 TRBV19 TRBD2 CASSSSGGAGTDTQYF TGTGCCAGTAGTTCTAGCGGGGGGGCTGGTACCGATACGCAGTATTTT
- TRBJ2-3 TRBV29-1 - CSAEESTDTQYF TGCAGCGCCGAGGAGTCAACAGATACGCAGTATTTT
- TRBJ2-3 TRBV11-2 TRBD2 CASSLRRDSGGPPDTQYF TGTGCCAGCAGCTTAAGGAGAGATAGCGGGGGGCCCCCAGATACGCAGTATTTT
- TRBJ1-2 TRBV5-1 TRBD1 CASSQEQGNYGYTF TGCGCCAGCAGCCAAGAACAGGGGAACTATGGCTACACCTTC
- TRBJ1-5 TRBV7-9 - CSSRHKRGGQPQHF TGTTCCAGCAGACACAAGCGGGGGGGCCAGCCCCAGCATTTT
- TRBJ2-1 TRBV5-1 TRBD2 CASSLAAGGSNEQFF TGCGCCAGCAGCTTGGCTGCGGGAGGTAGTAATGAGCAGTTCTTC
- TRBJ1-1 TRBV29-1 - CSAMNTEAFF TGCAGCGCCATGAACACTGAAGCTTTCTTT
- TRBJ1-4 TRBV7-9 TRBD1 CSSSLQGAAANEKLFF TGTTCCAGCAGCTTACAGGGGGCAGCAGCTAATGAAAAACTGTTTTTT
- TRBJ1-2 TRBV5-4 - CASSLSGGGYTF TGTGCCAGCAGCTTGTCGGGGGGCGGCTACACCTTC
- TRBJ2-3 TRBV10-3 - CAISEEAGTSDTQYF TGTGCCATCAGTGAAGAGGCGGGTACCTCAGATACGCAGTATTTT
- TRBJ1-3 TRBV9 - CASSPQVQADTIYF TGTGCCAGCAGCCCCCAGGTTCAGGCAGACACCATATATTTT
- TRBJ2-1 TRBV28 TRBD2 CASREGTSINEQFF TGTGCCAGCAGGGAGGGGACTAGCATTAATGAGCAGTTCTTC
- TRBJ2-7 TRBV11-2 TRBD2 CASSFGTSGRATYEQYF TGTGCCAGCAGCTTCGGGACTAGCGGGAGGGCCACTTACGAGCAGTACTTC
- TRBJ2-3 TRBV6-1 TRBD2 CASSEAAGGGTDTQYF TGTGCCAGCAGTGAAGCGGCGGGGGGGGGCACAGATACGCAGTATTTT
- TRBJ2-1 TRBV6-6 - CASSSTGYGPYNEQFF TGTGCCAGCAGCTCCACAGGGTACGGGCCCTACAATGAGCAGTTCTTC
- TRBJ2-2 TRBV7-2 - CASSPDILAGELFF TGTGCCAGCAGCCCCGACATTCTCGCCGGGGAGCTGTTTTTT
- TRBJ2-6 TRBV2 - CASRASGANVLTF TGTGCCAGCAGGGCCTCTGGGGCCAACGTCCTGACTTTC
- TRBJ2-7 TRBV27 TRBD2 CASRPQIAGANEQYF TGTGCCAGCAGACCACAAATAGCGGGAGCGAACGAGCAGTACTTC
- TRBJ2-1 TRBV28 - CALGGANEQFF TGTGCCTTAGGAGGCGCGAATGAGCAGTTCTTC
- TRBJ1-1 TRBV5-4 - CASSFRARNTEAFF TGTGCCAGCAGCTTCAGGGCGAGGAACACTGAAGCTTTCTTT
- TRBJ1-3 TRBV28 - CASSPGTRNTIYF TGTGCCAGCAGTCCAGGGACACGAAACACCATATATTTT
- TRBJ2-1 TRBV5-1 TRBD2 CACYSGGSPSEQFF TGCGCCTGTTATAGCGGGGGGTCCCCTAGTGAGCAGTTCTTC
- TRBJ1-6 TRBV5-1 TRBD1 CASSLDRGGSPLHF TGCGCCAGCAGCTTGGACAGGGGCGGCTCACCCCTCCACTTT